What follows are 23 T cell receptor beta chains derived from one specimen sequenced in a study of T-cell reconstitution after alpha-beta-depleted transplantation in children. During its preparation, the TCRbeta library received unique molecular identifiers. In TCRdb, the PCR reads were re-called with MiXCR into one record per CDR3 protein. The table lists fewer than 250,000 distinct CDR3 sequences, approximately 17% of them singletons. Source: PBMCs, mostly from graft donor cells, taken 360 days after TCRalphabeta/CD19-depleted stem cell transplant. These receptor sequences come from a male patient under 10 years old who had a stem cell transplant for acute lymphoblastic leukemia, so the T cells may come from the graft donor.

V is TRBV5-1 and J is TRBJ2-7; TRBD1 aligns across 9 bases. Losses at the gene ends were 1 base for V and 1 base for J; bases not matched to a gene: 3. CDR3 length: 15 amino acids. Germline V gene lookup returns CDR1 SGHRS and CDR2 YFSETQ. The CDR3 spells CASSLLGQGSYEQYF. The CDR3 nucleotides are TGCGCCAGCAGCTTGCTAGGACAGGGGTCCTACGAGCAGTACTTC.

The chain employs TRBV10-3 and TRBJ2-6; D may correspond to TRBD1 or TRBD2 (5 bases each). The V gene's germline CDR1 is ENHRY and CDR2 SYGVKD. CDR3 size: 15 residues. V was cut by 1 base and J by 4 bases, with 8 bases left in between. CDR3 nucleotides: TGTGCCATCAGTGAGTTCGGGGCAGGGGCCAACGTCCTGACTTTC. Its translation: CAISEFGAGANVLTF.

V usage is TRBV11-2 and J usage is TRBJ2-3, with 7 nucleotides matching TRBD2. Per the germline V gene, CDR1 is SGHAT and CDR2 is FQNNGV. J lost 4 bases, V lost 2 bases, and 6 bases had no gene match. The CDR3 is 15 residues long. The DNA for the CDR3 is TGTGCCAGCAGCTTACGGAGGGGAGGGGCAGATACGCAGTATTTT. It encodes CASSLRRGGADTQYF. Based on the CDR3 plus reference TRBV11-2 and TRBJ2-3, the full variable domain is EAGVAQSPRYKIIEKRQSVAFWCNPISGHATLYWYQQILGQGPKLLIQFQNNGVVDDSQLPKDRFSAERLKGVDSTLKIQPAKLEDSAVYLCASSLRRGGADTQYFGPGTRLTVL.

This clonotype was observed at least ten times. The CDR3 loop is CASSQESEMNTEAFF. The CDR3 bases are TGCGCCAGCAGCCAAGAATCGGAAATGAACACTGAAGCTTTCTTT. The chain has TRBV4-3 and TRBJ1-1; D is unclear. Germline CDR1 and CDR2: LGHNA and YSLEER. Trimming pared 0 bases from V and 0 bases from J, leaving 8 bases between. The CDR3 covers 15 residues.

V and J are TRBV9 and TRBJ2-2; 9 bases agree with TRBD1. CDR1 and CDR2 (germline): SGDLS, YYNGEE. The V and J ends lost 4 bases and 4 bases, in that order; junction bases with no gene match: 8. The CDR3 has 16 amino acids. Here the CDR3 DNA reads TGTGCCAGCAGCAAAGTACAGGGGGCCCGCACCGGGGAGCTGTTTTTT. Encoded protein: CASSKVQGARTGELFF.

The genes are TRBV20-1 and TRBJ1-6, with 9 bases lining up with TRBD1. V lost 2 bases, J lost 7 bases, and 12 bases stayed unmatched. CDR3 length equals 17 residues. Germline V gene lookup returns CDR1 DFQATT and CDR2 SNEGSKA (reference sequence). The CDR3 nucleotides read TGCAGTGCTAGATTGCAGGGGACAGGGATTGGCAATTCACCCCTCCACTTT. Its translation is CSARLQGTGIGNSPLHF.

The sample holds a few counts of this clonotype. The rearrangement uses TRBV12-3 or TRBV12-4 and TRBJ1-1, with D maybe TRBD1 (6 bases). V lost 3 bases and J lost 7, with 24 bases in between. The CDR3 is 17 residues long. Written as DNA, the CDR3 is TGTGCCAGCAGTTTCCCTGCCCCTTCGACAGGCGGTTATGAAGCTTTCTTT. Its translation is CASSFPAPSTGGYEAFF.

The chain joins TRBV5-1 to TRBJ2-5; 9 bases fit TRBD1. CDR3 length: 13 amino acids. V lost 4 bases to trimming and J lost 2 bases; unmatched junction nucleotides: 0. Germline assignment: CDR1 SGHRS and CDR2 YFSETQ. CDR3 DNA sequence: TGCGCCAGCAGCGGGACAGGGCAAGAGACCCAGTACTTC. Protein product: CASSGTGQETQYF.

This clonotype was observed many times. This chain uses TRBV4-1 with TRBJ2-5, with 8 bases fitting TRBD2. CDR3 size: 13 residues. Germline loops: CDR1 MGHRA, CDR2 YSYEKL. Trimming at V came to 4 bases and at J to 5 bases, leaving 3 bases not matched to a gene. The CDR3 bases are TGCGCCAGCAGCCGTGGCGGGAGGGAGACCCAGTACTTC. It is translated as CASSRGGRETQYF.

This clonotype was seen a few times. The genes are TRBV4-2 and TRBJ2-5; D could derive from TRBD1 or TRBD2 (6 bases each). The CDR3 extends over 17 amino acids. Per germline, CDR1 LGHNA and CDR2 YNFKEQ. V lost 4 bases, J lost 3 bases, and 21 bases lay in between. CDR3 sequence reads: CASSPSSRTGAEETQYF. The DNA for the CDR3 is TGTGCCAGCAGCCCATCTAGTCGGACGGGGGCAGAAGAGACCCAGTACTTC.

With respect to this clonotype: A read error may produce the germline difference seen at one junction end. V is TRBV7-7 and J is TRBJ2-3; no firm D call. The CDR3 length is 15 residues. From germline, CDR1 is SSHAT and CDR2 FNYEAQ (reference sequence). The CDR3: CASSLGVSGTDTQYF. The CDR3 bases are TGTGCTAGCAGCTTAGGAGTTTCGGGCACAGATACGCAGTATTTT.

Only one count was recorded for this clonotype. This chain links TRBV4-2 with TRBJ2-3, with 7 bases that match TRBD1. CDR3 length: 18 residues. With 4 bases clipped from V and 1 base from J, the junction kept 14 bases outside the gene matches. Per germline, CDR1 LGHNA and CDR2 YNFKEQ. For the CDR3, the DNA is TGTGCCAGCAGCCCAAGTGGACAGGCTTCCCCTCGCACAGATACGCAGTATTTT. Its translation: CASSPSGQASPRTDTQYF.

This clonotype showed up just a few times. The rearrangement links TRBV28 to TRBJ2-7; the D gene is possibly TRBD1 (5 bases). Trimming shortened V by 5 bases and J by 2 bases, and 13 bases separated the two germline ends. Germline CDR1 is MDHEN and CDR2 is SYDVKM. CDR3 size: 14 residues. The CDR3 loop is CASSPIDSPYEQYF. The CDR3 nucleotides read TGTGCCAGCAGTCCAATAGACAGTCCCTACGAGCAGTACTTC.

This sequence joins TRBV3-1 and TRBJ1-1, with D maybe TRBD1 (5 bases). CDR1 is LGHDT, CDR2 YNNKEL, per germline (reference sequence). The CDR3 extends over 16 amino acids. Trimming pared 3 bases from V and 6 bases from J, leaving 20 bases between. DNA of the CDR3: TGTGCCAGCAGCCATAGGAAACATCCGACAGTCGCTGAAGCTTTCTTT. Translating gives CASSHRKHPTVAEAFF.

This clonotype was detected many times. This sequence joins TRBV7-2 and TRBJ2-2, with D perhaps TRBD2 (7 bases). V was clipped by 5 bases and J by 3 bases, with 13 bases between them. The CDR3 sequence is 15 residues long. Germline CDR1 is SGHTA and CDR2 is FQGNSA. As DNA, the CDR3 is TGTGCCAGCAGCGCACAGGGAGGGGACACCGGGGAGCTGTTTTTT. Translation: CASSAQGGDTGELFF. Using reference TRBV7-2 and TRBJ2-2 for the parts outside the CDR3, the full variable domain is GAGVSQSPSNKVTEKGKDVELRCDPISGHTALYWYRQSLGQGLEFLIYFQGNSAPDKSGLPSDRFSAERTGGSVSTLTIQRTQQEDSAVYLCASSAQGGDTGELFFGEGSRLTVL.

This clonotype was found many times. This sequence joins TRBV29-1 and TRBJ2-7; a weak D match, TRBD1 (6 bases). V was trimmed by 3 bases and J by 3 bases, leaving 12 bases between them. The CDR3 contains 13 residues. Germline-derived CDR1 and CDR2 are SQVTM and ANQGSEA. The CDR3 spells CSVEGAVHYEQYF. The CDR3 DNA reads as TGCAGCGTTGAGGGGGCCGTCCACTACGAGCAGTACTTC.

This chain connects TRBV20-1 to TRBJ2-7; no clear D gene. This CDR3 contains 13 residues. Germline V gene lookup returns CDR1 DFQATT and CDR2 SNEGSKA (reference sequence). V shed 5 bases and J shed 6 bases, with 17 bases lying between them. The CDR3 DNA follows: TGCAGTGCTCGAGCACGTGGGCCCGCCGAGCAGTACTTC. Translating gives CSARARGPAEQYF.

V gene TRBV11-2 combines with J gene TRBJ2-3, with TRBD1 matching over 9 bases. The germline V gene has CDR1 SGHAT and CDR2 FQNNGV. Trimming took 3 bases from V and 2 from J; bases not matched to a gene: 9. The CDR3 spans 17 residues. The CDR3, as DNA: TGTGCCAGCAGCTTGGGACAGGGCTTAATATCCACAGATACGCAGTATTTT. This codes for CASSLGQGLISTDTQYF. The full variable domain, in which reference TRBV11-2 and TRBJ2-3 provide the parts outside the CDR3, is EAGVAQSPRYKIIEKRQSVAFWCNPISGHATLYWYQQILGQGPKLLIQFQNNGVVDDSQLPKDRFSAERLKGVDSTLKIQPAKLEDSAVYLCASSLGQGLISTDTQYFGPGTRLTVL.

This clonotype turned up a few times. This CDR3 reads CASSSNPPGEGYEQYF. CDR3 DNA sequence: TGCGCCAGCAGCTCCAACCCTCCGGGGGAAGGCTACGAGCAGTACTTC. The rearrangement joins TRBV5-1 to TRBJ2-7, with D perhaps TRBD2 (6 bases). Trimming cost V 3 bases and J 3 bases, with 19 bases left between them. CDR3 size: 16 residues. Germline CDR1 is SGHRS and CDR2 is YFSETQ.

The J gene is TRBJ2-7, the V gene TRBV10-1, with 8 positions matching TRBD1. Germline CDR1 reads WNHNN; CDR2 reads SYGVQD (reference sequence). CDR3 length: 15 amino acids. V shed 2 bases, J shed 2 bases, and the junction held 5 bases outside the gene matches. The CDR3 loop reads CASSEGTGGTYEQYF. CDR3 nucleotides: TGCGCCAGCAGTGAGGGAACAGGGGGAACCTACGAGCAGTACTTC.

This clonotype came up a few times. J is TRBJ1-1 and V is TRBV12-3 or TRBV12-4; no firm D call. V gave up 4 bases and J gave up 1 base, with 13 bases separating them. This CDR3 has 15 residues. CDR3 in amino acids: CASSWVGTPNTEAFF. The DNA for the CDR3 is TGTGCCAGCAGTTGGGTGGGAACTCCGAACACTGAAGCTTTCTTT.

CDR3 sequence reads: CASSREIDQETQYF. The CDR3 DNA reads TGTGCCAGCAGCCGGGAGATAGACCAAGAGACCCAGTACTTC. V usage is TRBV7-9 and J usage is TRBJ2-5; D might be TRBD2 (6 bases). V was trimmed by 5 bases and J by 0 bases, leaving 10 bases between them. Looked up from germline, CDR1 is SEHNR and CDR2 is FQNEAQ (reference sequence). The CDR3 runs 14 residues.

This clonotype is judged medium-sized (0.01 to 0.1%). The rearrangement joins TRBV20-1 to TRBJ1-4; 7 nucleotides agree with TRBD1. The CDR3 loop spans 15 amino acids. The V and J ends lost 4 bases and 6 bases, in that order; junction bases with no gene match: 11. Germline V gene lookup returns CDR1 DFQATT and CDR2 SNEGSKA (reference sequence). The CDR3 spells CSANFRGSIDEKLFF. The CDR3 DNA reads TGCAGTGCTAATTTCAGGGGGTCTATAGATGAAAAACTGTTTTTT.